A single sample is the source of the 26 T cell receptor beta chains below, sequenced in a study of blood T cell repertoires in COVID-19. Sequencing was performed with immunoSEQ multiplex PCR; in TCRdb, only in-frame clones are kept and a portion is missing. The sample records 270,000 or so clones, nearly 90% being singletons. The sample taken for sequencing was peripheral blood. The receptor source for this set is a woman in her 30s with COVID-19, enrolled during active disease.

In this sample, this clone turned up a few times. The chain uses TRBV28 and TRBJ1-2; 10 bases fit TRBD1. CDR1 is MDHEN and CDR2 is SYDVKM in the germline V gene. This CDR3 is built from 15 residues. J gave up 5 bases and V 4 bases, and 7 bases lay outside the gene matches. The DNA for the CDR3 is TGTGCCAGCAGTTCCCCGGGACAGGGGAAATATGGCTACACCTTC. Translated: CASSSPGQGKYGYTF.

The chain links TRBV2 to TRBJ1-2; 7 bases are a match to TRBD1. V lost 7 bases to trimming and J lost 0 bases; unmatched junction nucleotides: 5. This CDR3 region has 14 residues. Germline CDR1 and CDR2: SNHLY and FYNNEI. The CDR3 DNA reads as TGTGCCAGCACTCGACAGGGACCTAACTATGGCTACACCTTC. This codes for CASTRQGPNYGYTF.

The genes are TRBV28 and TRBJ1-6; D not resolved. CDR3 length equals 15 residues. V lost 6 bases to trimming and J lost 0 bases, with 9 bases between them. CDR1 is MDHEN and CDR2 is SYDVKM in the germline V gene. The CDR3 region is CASRLGRSYNSPLHF. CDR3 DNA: TGTGCCAGCAGACTAGGGCGCTCCTATAATTCACCCCTCCACTTT.

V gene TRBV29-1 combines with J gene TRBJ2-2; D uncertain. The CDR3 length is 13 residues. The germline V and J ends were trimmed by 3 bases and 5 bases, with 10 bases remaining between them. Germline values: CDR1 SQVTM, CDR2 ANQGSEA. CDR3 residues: CSVDVATTGELFF. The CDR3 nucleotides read TGCAGCGTTGATGTAGCCACTACCGGGGAGCTGTTTTTT.

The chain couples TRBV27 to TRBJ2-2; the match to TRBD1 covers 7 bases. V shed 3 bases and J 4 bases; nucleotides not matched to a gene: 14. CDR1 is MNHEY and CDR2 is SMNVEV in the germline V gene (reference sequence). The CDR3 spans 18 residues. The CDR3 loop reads CASSLETGTEWGTGELFF. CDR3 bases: TGTGCCAGCAGTTTGGAGACAGGGACAGAGTGGGGCACCGGGGAGCTGTTTTTT.

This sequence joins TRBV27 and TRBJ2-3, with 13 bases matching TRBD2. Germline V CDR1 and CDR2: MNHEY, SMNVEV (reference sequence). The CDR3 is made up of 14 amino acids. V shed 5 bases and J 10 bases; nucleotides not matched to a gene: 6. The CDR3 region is CASSLGTSGVAQYF. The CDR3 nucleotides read TGTGCCAGCAGTCTGGGGACTAGCGGGGTTGCGCAGTATTTT.

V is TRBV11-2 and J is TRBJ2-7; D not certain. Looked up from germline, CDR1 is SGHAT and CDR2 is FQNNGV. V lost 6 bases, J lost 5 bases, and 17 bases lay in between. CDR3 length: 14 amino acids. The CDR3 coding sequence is TGTGCCAGCAGTCAATCCCCGCTGAGTCACGAGCAGTACTTC. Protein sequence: CASSQSPLSHEQYF. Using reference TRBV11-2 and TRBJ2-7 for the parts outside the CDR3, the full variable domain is EAGVAQSPRYKIIEKRQSVAFWCNPISGHATLYWYQQILGQGPKLLIQFQNNGVVDDSQLPKDRFSAERLKGVDSTLKIQPAKLEDSAVYLCASSQSPLSHEQYFGPGTRLTVT.

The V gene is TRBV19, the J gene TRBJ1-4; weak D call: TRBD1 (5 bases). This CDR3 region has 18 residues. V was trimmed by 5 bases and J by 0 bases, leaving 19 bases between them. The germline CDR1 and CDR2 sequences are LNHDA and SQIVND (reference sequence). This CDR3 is CASSGQTEVYATNEKLFF. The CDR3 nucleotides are TGTGCCAGTAGTGGTCAGACAGAGGTCTATGCAACTAATGAAAAACTGTTTTTT.

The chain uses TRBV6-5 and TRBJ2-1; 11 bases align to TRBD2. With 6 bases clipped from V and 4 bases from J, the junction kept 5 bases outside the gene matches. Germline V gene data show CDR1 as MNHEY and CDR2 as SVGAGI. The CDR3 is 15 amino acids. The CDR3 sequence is CASSRGLAGYNEQFF. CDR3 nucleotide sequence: TGTGCCAGCAGCCGTGGACTAGCGGGTTACAATGAGCAGTTCTTC.

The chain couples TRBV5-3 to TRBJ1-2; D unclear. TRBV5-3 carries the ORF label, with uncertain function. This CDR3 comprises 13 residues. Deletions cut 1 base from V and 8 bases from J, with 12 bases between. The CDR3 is CARSLCREEGYTF. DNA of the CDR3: TGTGCCAGAAGCTTGTGTAGGGAGGAAGGCTACACCTTC.

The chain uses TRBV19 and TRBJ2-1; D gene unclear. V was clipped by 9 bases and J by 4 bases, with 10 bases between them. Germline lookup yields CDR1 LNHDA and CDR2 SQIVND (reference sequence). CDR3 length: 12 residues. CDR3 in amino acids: CASIDGYNEQFF. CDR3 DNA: TGTGCCAGCATCGACGGGTACAATGAGCAGTTCTTC.

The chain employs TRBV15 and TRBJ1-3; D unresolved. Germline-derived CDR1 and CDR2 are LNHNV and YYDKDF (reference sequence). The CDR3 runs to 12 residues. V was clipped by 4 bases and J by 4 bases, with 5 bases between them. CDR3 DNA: TGTGCCACCAGCAAGAGGGGAAACACCATATATTTT. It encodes CATSKRGNTIYF.

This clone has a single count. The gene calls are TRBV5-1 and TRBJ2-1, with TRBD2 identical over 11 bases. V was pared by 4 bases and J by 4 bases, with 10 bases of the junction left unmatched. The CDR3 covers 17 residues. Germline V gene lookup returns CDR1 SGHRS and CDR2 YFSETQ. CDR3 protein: CASSQPTGTSGYNEQFF. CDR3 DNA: TGCGCCAGCAGCCAACCGACAGGGACTAGCGGATACAATGAGCAGTTCTTC.

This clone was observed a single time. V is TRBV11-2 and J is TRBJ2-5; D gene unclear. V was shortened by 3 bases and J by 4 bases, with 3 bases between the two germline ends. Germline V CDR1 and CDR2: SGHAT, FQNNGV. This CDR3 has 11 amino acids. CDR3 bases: TGTGCCAGCAGCTTTCTAGAGACCCAGTACTTC. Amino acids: CASSFLETQYF.

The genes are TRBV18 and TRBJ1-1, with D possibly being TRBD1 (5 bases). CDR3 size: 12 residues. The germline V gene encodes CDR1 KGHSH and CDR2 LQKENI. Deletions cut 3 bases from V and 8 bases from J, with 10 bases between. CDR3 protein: CASSPGGHEAFF. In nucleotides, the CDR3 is TGTGCCAGCTCACCCGGGGGTCACGAAGCTTTCTTT. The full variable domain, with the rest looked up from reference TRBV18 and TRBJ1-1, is NAGVMQNPRHLVRRRGQEARLRCSPMKGHSHVYWYRQLPEEGLKFMVYLQKENIIDESGMPKERFSAEFPKEGPSILRIQQVVRGDSAAYFCASSPGGHEAFFGQGTRLTVV.

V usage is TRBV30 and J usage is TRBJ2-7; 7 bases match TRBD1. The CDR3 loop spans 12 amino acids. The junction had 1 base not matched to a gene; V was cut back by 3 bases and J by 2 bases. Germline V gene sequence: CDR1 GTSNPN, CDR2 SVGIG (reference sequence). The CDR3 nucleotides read TGTGCCTGGAGCGGGACAGCCTACGAGCAGTACTTC. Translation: CAWSGTAYEQYF.

CDR3 loop: CASSLEDRLTDTQYF. DNA of the CDR3: TGCGCCAGCAGCCTAGAGGACAGGCTCACAGATACGCAGTATTTT. The V and J genes are TRBV4-1 and TRBJ2-3; 7 bases align to TRBD1. The length of the CDR3 is 15 residues. Germline assignment: CDR1 MGHRA and CDR2 YSYEKL. V lost 4 bases, J lost 2 bases, and 6 bases stayed unmatched.

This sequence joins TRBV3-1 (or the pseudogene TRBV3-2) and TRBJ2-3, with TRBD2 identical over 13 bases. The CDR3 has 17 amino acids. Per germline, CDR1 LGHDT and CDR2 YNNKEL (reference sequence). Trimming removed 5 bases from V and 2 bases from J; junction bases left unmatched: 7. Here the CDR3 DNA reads TGTGCCAGCAGCTTCCCGGGACTAGCGGGGATCACAGATACGCAGTATTTT. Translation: CASSFPGLAGITDTQYF.

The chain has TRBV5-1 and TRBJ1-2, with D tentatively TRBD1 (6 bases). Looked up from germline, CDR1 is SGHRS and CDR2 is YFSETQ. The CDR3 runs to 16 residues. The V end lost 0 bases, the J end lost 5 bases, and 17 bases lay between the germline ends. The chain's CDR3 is CASSLAPGGGEYGYTF. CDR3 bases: TGCGCCAGCAGCTTGGCCCCGGGGGGGGGCGAGTATGGCTACACCTTC.

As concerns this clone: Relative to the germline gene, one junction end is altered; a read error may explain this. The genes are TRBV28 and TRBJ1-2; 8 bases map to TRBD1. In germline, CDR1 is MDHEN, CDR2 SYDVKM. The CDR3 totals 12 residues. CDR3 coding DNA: TGTGCCAGCAGAAACAGGGGGGGATTTGACATCTTC. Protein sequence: CASRNRGGFDIF.

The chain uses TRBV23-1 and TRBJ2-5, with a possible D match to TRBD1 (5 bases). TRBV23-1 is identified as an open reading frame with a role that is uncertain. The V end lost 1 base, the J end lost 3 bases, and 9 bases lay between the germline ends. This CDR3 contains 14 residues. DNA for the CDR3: TGCGCCAGCAGTCAATATCTCAGGGAAGAGACCCAGTACTTC. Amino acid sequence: CASSQYLREETQYF.

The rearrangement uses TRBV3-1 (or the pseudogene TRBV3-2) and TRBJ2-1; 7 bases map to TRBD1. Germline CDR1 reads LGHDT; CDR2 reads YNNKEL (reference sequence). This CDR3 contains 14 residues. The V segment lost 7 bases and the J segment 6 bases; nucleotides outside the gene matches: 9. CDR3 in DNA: TGTGCCAGCACCTCCCTGGGGACAGCCAATGAGCAGTTCTTC. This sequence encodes CASTSLGTANEQFF.

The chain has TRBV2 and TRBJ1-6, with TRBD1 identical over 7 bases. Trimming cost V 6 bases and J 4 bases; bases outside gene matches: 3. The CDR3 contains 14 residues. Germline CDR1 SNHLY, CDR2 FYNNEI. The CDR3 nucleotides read TGTGCCAGCAGCTTACAGGGGTATAATTCACCCCTCCACTTT. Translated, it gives CASSLQGYNSPLHF.

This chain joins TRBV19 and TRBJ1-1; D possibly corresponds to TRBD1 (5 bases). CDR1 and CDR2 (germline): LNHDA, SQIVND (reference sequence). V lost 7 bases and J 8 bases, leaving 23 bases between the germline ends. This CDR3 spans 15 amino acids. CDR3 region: CASTPSTPWGEEAFF. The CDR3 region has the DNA TGTGCCAGTACCCCAAGCACCCCCTGGGGCGAGGAAGCTTTCTTT.

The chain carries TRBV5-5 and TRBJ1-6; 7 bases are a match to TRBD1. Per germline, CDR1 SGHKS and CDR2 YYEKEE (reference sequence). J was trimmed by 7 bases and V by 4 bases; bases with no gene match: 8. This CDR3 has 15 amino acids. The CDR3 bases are TGTGCCAGCAGCGTGCCGGGACAGCCCAATTCACCCCTCCACTTT. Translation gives CASSVPGQPNSPLHF.

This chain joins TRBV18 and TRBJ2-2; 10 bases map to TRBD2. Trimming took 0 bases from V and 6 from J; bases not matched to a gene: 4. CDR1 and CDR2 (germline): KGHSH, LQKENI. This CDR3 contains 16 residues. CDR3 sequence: CASSPPERGGAGELFF. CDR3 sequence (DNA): TGTGCCAGCTCACCACCCGAGCGGGGGGGCGCCGGGGAGCTGTTTTTT.